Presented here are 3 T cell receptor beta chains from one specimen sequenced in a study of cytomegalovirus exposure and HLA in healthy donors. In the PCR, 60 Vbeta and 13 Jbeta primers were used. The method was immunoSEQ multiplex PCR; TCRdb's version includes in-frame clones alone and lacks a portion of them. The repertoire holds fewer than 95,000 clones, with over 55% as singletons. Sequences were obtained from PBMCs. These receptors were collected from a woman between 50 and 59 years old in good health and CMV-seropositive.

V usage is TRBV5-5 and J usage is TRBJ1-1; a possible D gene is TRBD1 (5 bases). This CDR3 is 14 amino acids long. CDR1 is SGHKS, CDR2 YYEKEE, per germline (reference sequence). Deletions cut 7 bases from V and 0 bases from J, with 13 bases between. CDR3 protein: CASVLGGVNTEAFF. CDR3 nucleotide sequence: TGTGCCAGCGTGCTCGGAGGGGTGAACACTGAAGCTTTCTTT.

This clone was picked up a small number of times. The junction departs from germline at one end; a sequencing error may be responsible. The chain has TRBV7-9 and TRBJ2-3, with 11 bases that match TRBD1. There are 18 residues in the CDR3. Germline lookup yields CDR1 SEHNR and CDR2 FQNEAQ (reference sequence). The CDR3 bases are TGTTCCAGCAGCCGAGGACAGGGGGCGATGGGTAGCACAGATACGCAGTATTTT. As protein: CSSSRGQGAMGSTDTQYF.

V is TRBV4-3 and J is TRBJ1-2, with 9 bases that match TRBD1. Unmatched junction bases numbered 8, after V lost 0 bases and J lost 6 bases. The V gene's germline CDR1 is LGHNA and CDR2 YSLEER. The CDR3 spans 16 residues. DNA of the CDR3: TGCGCCAGCAGCCAAGATGGGACAGGGACCATCGATGGCTACACCTTC. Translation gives CASSQDGTGTIDGYTF.